The 18 T cell receptor beta chains presented below share a single source sample, sequenced in a study of tumor and adjacent non-tumor tissue in lung cancer. A modified ARM-PCR protocol with three rounds of nested PCR amplified TCRbeta. Via MiXCR, TCRdb re-called the multiplex PCR reads, giving one row per CDR3 protein. The sample has 50,000 to 60,000 distinct CDR3 sequences; about 70% are singletons. This sample's RNA came from whole unsorted tissue. Distant lung tissue was collected more than 3 cm away from the tumor edge. Material for sequencing was distant non-tumor lung tissue. The receptors originated from an older woman with non-small cell lung cancer.

To note about this clonotype: An end of the junction differs from the germline gene, which may be a read error. The chain employs TRBV7-8 and TRBJ2-1, with 7 nucleotides matching TRBD1. The CDR3 is 14 amino acids. CDR1 and CDR2 (germline): SGHVS, FQNEAQ. The CDR3 sequence is CTSNKPGQYNEQFF. In DNA form, the CDR3 reads TGTACCAGCAACAAGCCGGGACAGTACAATGAGCAGTTCTTC.

On this clonotype: This clone may be a read error of a much larger clone one base away. The genes are TRBV28 and TRBJ2-7; D is uncertain. Germline CDR1 and CDR2: MDHEN and SYDVKM. The CDR3 extends over 14 amino acids. CDR3 residues: CVSSLARPSYEQYF. CDR3 sequence (DNA): TGTGTCAGCAGTTTGGCCAGGCCTTCCTACGAGCAGTACTTC.

This clonotype has only one observation. One end of the junction fails to match germline, which may point to a read error. This chain connects TRBV29-1 to TRBJ1-2; unclear D gene. Germline V gene sequence: CDR1 SQVTM, CDR2 ANQGSEA. The CDR3 covers 13 residues. The CDR3 region is CRVVSTGNYGYTF. CDR3 coding DNA: TGCAGGGTTGTCAGTACTGGGAATTATGGCTACACCTTC.

About this clonotype itself: The junction differs from germline at one of its ends, possibly a read error. Written as DNA, the CDR3 is TGCCCCAGCAGCCAGGGTGGAAGGAACGCTGAAGCTTTCTTT. Its protein product is CPSSQGGRNAEAFF. The chain employs TRBV4-3 and TRBJ1-1; D may be TRBD1 (5 bases). Germline V lookup: CDR1 LGHNA, CDR2 YSLEER. This CDR3 has 14 residues.

This chain joins TRBV3-1 and TRBJ1-6; 8 positions agree with TRBD1. This CDR3 is 13 amino acids long. Looked up from germline, CDR1 is LGHDT and CDR2 is YNNKEL (reference sequence). Written as DNA, the CDR3 is TGTGTCATCACCCTTGACAGGGGTTCACCCCTCCACTTT. The encoded protein is CVITLDRGSPLHF.

As concerns this clonotype: It is likely a read error, because the conserved phenylalanine at the end of the CDR3 is missing. The gene calls are TRBV12-3 or TRBV12-4 and TRBJ2-2; D tentatively reads TRBD1 or TRBD2 (6 bases each). CDR3 length: 12 amino acids. CDR3 coding DNA: TGTGCCAACAGTCGCGGGACAGGGGAGCTGTTTCTT. It codes for CANSRGTGELFL.

This clonotype was recorded only once. Mismatch with germline at one junction end may stem from a read error. The chain has TRBV6-2 or TRBV6-3 and TRBJ1-1; the D is unclear. CDR1 is MNHEY and CDR2 is SVGEGT in the germline V gene. This CDR3 comprises 14 residues. The CDR3 DNA reads TGTGCCAGCACCACCGAATGGGTGAACACTGAAGCTCTCTTT. Encoded protein: CASTTEWVNTEALF.

The table lists this clonotype with a few counts. A much larger clone lies a single base off, so this may be a read error. The chain joins TRBV4-1 to TRBJ2-1; perhaps TRBD1 as D (5 bases). Germline loops: CDR1 MGHRA, CDR2 YSYEKL. There are 16 residues in the CDR3. Trimming stripped 4 bases from V and 4 bases from J, with 17 bases between. The CDR3 sequence is CASSPLQGQGYNEQFF. DNA of the CDR3: TGCGCCAGCAGCCCCCTCCAAGGGCAGGGTTACAATGAGCAGTTCTTC.

Concerning this clonotype: One end of the junction varies from germline; a read error may be responsible. The chain couples TRBV7-2 to TRBJ2-3; 9 positions match TRBD2. Germline loops: CDR1 SGHTA, CDR2 FQGNSA. The CDR3 spans 17 residues. CDR3 nucleotides: TGTGCCAGCAGCTTAGGGATAGCGGGGGTATTCACAGATGCGCAGTATTTT. Protein product: CASSLGIAGVFTDAQYF. The full variable domain, completed using reference TRBV7-2 and TRBJ2-3, is GAGVSQSPSNKVTEKGKDVELRCDPISGHTALYWYRQSLGQGLEFLIYFQGNSAPDKSGLPSDRFSAERTGGSVSTLTIQRTQQEDSAVYLCASSLGIAGVFTDAQYFGPGTRLTVL.

This chain uses TRBV14 with TRBJ2-1, with 7 bases lining up with TRBD2. Per the germline V gene, CDR1 is SGHDN and CDR2 is FVKESK. The CDR3 covers 16 residues. With V trimmed by 0 bases and J by 9 bases, 11 bases remained unmatched. The CDR3 sequence: CASSQESQGGPGEQFF. CDR3 in DNA: TGTGCCAGCAGCCAAGAATCTCAGGGAGGGCCCGGTGAGCAGTTCTTC.

This clonotype showed up many times. The V call is TRBV5-1, the J call TRBJ2-7; D may correspond to TRBD1 or TRBD2 (5 bases each). The germline V gene has CDR1 SGHRS and CDR2 YFSETQ. The CDR3 is 14 residues long. V lost 4 bases, J lost 2 bases, and 13 bases lay in between. In nucleotides, the CDR3 is TGCGCCAGCAGCCCCGACCCGGGGCCCTACGAGCAGTACTTC. Encoded protein: CASSPDPGPYEQYF.

This clonotype has just one count. The junction departs from germline at one end; a sequencing error may be responsible. The V call is TRBV24-1, the J call TRBJ2-2, with TRBD1 matching 8 bases. Per germline, CDR1 KGHDR and CDR2 SFDVKD. The CDR3 is 14 amino acids. CDR3 in amino acids: CTTSRGQNTGGLFF. The CDR3 nucleotides are TGTACCACCAGCAGGGGGCAGAACACCGGGGGGCTGTTTTTT.

In the case of this clonotype: At one end, the junction sequence differs from germline, possibly due to a read error. V is TRBV6-5 and J is TRBJ2-6; D possibly matches TRBD1 or TRBD2 (5 bases each). The CDR3 has 15 amino acids. Per the germline V gene, CDR1 is MNHEY and CDR2 is SVGAGI. CDR3 loop: CASSYGGGGVNVLTF. DNA of the CDR3: TGTGCCAGCAGTTACGGGGGTGGTGGGGTCAACGTCCTGACTTTT.

Remarks on this clonotype: At one boundary the junction diverges from the germline segment, which might be a read error. The V gene is TRBV6-1, the J gene TRBJ2-7, with TRBD2 identical over 8 bases. The CDR3 has 14 amino acids. The V gene's germline CDR1 is MNHNS and CDR2 SASEGT. The CDR3 coding sequence is TGTGCCAGCAGTGCAGGACTAGCCTACTACAAGCAGTACTTC. This codes for CASSAGLAYYKQYF.

The chain links TRBV12-3 or TRBV12-4 to TRBJ1-2, with TRBD1 as a possible D gene (6 bases). Trimming cost V 9 bases and J 1 base, with 24 bases left between them. CDR3 length equals 17 residues. In DNA form, the CDR3 reads TGTGCCAGTAGTCCCAGGGGCGGTGGAGGTTTTAACTATGGCTACACCTTC. The encoded protein is CASSPRGGGGFNYGYTF.

As to this clonotype: A read error may produce the germline difference seen at one junction end. The chain combines TRBV12-3 or TRBV12-4 with TRBJ1-2; D is perhaps TRBD1 (5 bases). The CDR3 consists of 13 residues. For the CDR3, the DNA is TGTGCCAGCAGCCCCGGACAACCATCAGACTACATCTTC. As protein: CASSPGQPSDYIF.

With regard to this clonotype: An end of the junction differs from the germline gene, which may be a read error. This chain joins TRBV12-3 or TRBV12-4 and TRBJ1-5; 7 nucleotides agree with TRBD1. The CDR3 runs 13 residues. The DNA of the CDR3 is TGTGCCAGCACCCTAGGGGGCGATCAGCACCAGCAGTTT. Its protein is CASTLGGDQHQQF.

This clonotype is a singleton in its sample. Germline and junction disagree at one end, which may indicate a read error. The V call is TRBV4-3, the J call TRBJ2-7; D may correspond to TRBD1 or TRBD2 (6 bases each). In germline, CDR1 is LGHNA, CDR2 YSLEER. This CDR3 region has 13 residues. The CDR3 is CASSQEGGIEQYF. The DNA of the CDR3 is TGCGCCAGCAGCCAAGAAGGGGGGATCGAGCAGTACTTT.